This T cell receptor beta chain originates from a study of OX40 agonist ivuxolimab in advanced cancers. Measured with immunoSEQ multiplex PCR; TCRdb has only the in-frame clones, and not every one. The sample has fewer than 85,000 clones; over 80% are singletons. The receptor was isolated from an adult with an advanced solid tumor such as melanoma, head and neck, liver or kidney cancer. Sequences were derived from CD4+ or CD8+ T cells sorted from blood, sampled in a trial of the OX40 agonist ivuxolimab.

The CDR3: CASSLWIQRGAGELFF. The CDR3 DNA follows: TGTGCCAGCAGCTTATGGATCCAGCGAGGGGCCGGGGAGCTGTTTTTT. The gene calls are TRBV7-9 and TRBJ2-2; the D gene could be TRBD1 or TRBD2 (5 bases each). V lost 2 bases to trimming and J lost 6 bases, with 16 bases between them. Germline lookup yields CDR1 SEHNR and CDR2 FQNEAQ (reference sequence). This CDR3 is built from 16 residues. Full variable domain (outside the CDR3, taken from reference TRBV7-9 and TRBJ2-2): DTGVSQNPRHKITKRGQNVTFRCDPISEHNRLYWYRQTLGQGPEFLTYFQNEAQLEKSRLLSDRFSAERPKGSFSTLEIQRTEQGDSAMYLCASSLWIQRGAGELFFGEGSRLTVL.